This T cell receptor beta chain was identified during a study of tumor and adjacent non-tumor tissue in lung cancer. Study details: Patients comprised about a dozen adenocarcinoma, a couple of squamous cell carcinoma and 1 small cell lung cancer. Stage I to III disease affected 10 men and a handful of women aged roughly 31 to 76.

In regard to this clonotype: Its antigen is as yet unknown.

CDR3 length: 16 amino acids. V was trimmed by 5 bases and J by 1 base, leaving 16 bases between them. The V gene's germline CDR1 is SGHAT and CDR2 FQNNGV. A modified ARM-PCR protocol with three rounds of nested PCR amplified TCRbeta. TCRdb passed the multiplex PCR reads through MiXCR, listing each CDR3 protein once. This table has about 81,000 distinct CDR3 sequences, approximately 77% appearing once. No cell sorting was done before RNA was extracted from the tissue. Regarding the study as a whole: Compared with tumor, normal lung showed significantly lower TCR diversity. Tumor repertoires had a smaller top 100 clone share than normal lung.

The chain is built from TRBV11-2 and TRBJ2-3; no definite D call. The sequenced sample was lung tumor tissue. The sequence was collected from a woman in her thirties or forties with non-small cell lung cancer. The CDR3 sequence is CASSIVGDGGTDTQYF. The CDR3 bases are TGTGCCAGCAGCATAGTTGGCGATGGAGGCACAGATACGCAGTATTTT.